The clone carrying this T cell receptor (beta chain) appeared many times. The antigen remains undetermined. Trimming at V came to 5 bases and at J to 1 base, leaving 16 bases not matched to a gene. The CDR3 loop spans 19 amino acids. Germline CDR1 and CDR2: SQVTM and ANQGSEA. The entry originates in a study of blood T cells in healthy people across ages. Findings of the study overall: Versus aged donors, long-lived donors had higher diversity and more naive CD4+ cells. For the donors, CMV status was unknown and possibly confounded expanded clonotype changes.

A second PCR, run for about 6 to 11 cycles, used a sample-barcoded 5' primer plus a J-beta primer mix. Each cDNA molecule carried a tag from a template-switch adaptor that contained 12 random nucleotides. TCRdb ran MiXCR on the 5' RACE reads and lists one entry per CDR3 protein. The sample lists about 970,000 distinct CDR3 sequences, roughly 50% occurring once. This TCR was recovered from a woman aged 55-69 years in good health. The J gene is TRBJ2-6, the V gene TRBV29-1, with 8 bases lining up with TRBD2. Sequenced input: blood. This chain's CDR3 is CSVYPVGAGGSSGANVLTF. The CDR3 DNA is TGCAGCGTTTACCCGGTCGGGGCGGGGGGCAGTTCTGGGGCCAACGTCCTGACTTTC.